The present T cell receptor (beta chain) was sequenced within a study of blood T cell repertoires in COVID-19. In the study overall: Sample material is recorded as cDNA or gDNA derived from T cells, B-cell-depleted T cells, or PBMCs.

Trimming left V 4 bases short and J 2 bases short, with 11 bases between. Looked up from germline, CDR1 is SGHTA and CDR2 is FQGNSA. The CDR3 loop spans 14 amino acids. Per the authors' pipeline: How many nucleated cells were present was estimated from reference gene primer amplification. Only in-frame clones appear in the TCRdb table, and some are missing; sequencing was by immunoSEQ multiplex PCR. V and J calls and clone size are those listed in that table; D and trimming were worked out from the DNA. The table lists 130,000 to 150,000 clones, approximately 87% of them singletons. The chain uses TRBV7-2 and TRBJ1-1; unclear D gene. This TCR came from a woman aged 40 to 55 with acute or convalescent COVID-19. Specimen: peripheral blood. CDR3 protein: CASSWNRGNTEAFF. DNA for the CDR3: TGTGCCAGCAGCTGGAACCGGGGTAACACTGAAGCTTTCTTT.